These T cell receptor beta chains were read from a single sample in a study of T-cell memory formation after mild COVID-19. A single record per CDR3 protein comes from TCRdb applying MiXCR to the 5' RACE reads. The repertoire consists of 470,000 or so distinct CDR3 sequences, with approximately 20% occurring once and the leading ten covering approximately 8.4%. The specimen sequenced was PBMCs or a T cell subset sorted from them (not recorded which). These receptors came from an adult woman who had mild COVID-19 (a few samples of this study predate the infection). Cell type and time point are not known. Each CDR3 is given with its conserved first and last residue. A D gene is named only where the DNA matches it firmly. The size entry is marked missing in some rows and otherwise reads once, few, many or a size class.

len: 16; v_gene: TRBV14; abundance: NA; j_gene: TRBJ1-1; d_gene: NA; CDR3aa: CASSQDQGHKNTEAFF; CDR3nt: TGTGCCAGCAGCCAAGATCAAGGACATAAGAACACTGAAGCTTTCTTT
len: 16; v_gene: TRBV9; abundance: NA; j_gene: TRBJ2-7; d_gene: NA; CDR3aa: CASSVDRGSPSYEQYF; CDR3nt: TGTGCCAGCAGCGTAGATCGGGGATCCCCCTCCTACGAGCAGTACTTC
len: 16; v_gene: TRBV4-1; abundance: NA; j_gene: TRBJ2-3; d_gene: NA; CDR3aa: CASSQEGHPSTDTQYF; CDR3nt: TGCGCCAGCAGCCAAGAGGGACATCCTAGCACAGATACGCAGTATTTT
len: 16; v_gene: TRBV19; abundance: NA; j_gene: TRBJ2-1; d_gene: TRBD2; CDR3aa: CASSPRTSGSSYEQFF; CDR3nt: TGTGCCAGTAGTCCTAGGACTAGCGGGAGTTCCTATGAGCAGTTCTTC
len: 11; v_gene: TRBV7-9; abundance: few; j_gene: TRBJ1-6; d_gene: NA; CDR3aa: CASSNSGSLHF; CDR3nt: TGTGCCAGCAGCAACTCCGGGAGCCTCCACTTT
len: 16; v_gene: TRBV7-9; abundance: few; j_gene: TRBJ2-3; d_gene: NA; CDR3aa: CASIQRGGFGTDTQYF; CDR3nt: TGTGCCAGCATCCAAAGGGGGGGATTCGGCACAGATACGCAGTATTTT
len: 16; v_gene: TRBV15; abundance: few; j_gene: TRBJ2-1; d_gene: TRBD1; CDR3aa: CATSRDHQGVWDEQFF; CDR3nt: TGTGCCACCAGCAGAGATCACCAGGGGGTCTGGGATGAGCAGTTCTTC
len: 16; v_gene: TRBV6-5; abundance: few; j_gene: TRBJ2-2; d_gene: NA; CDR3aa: CASSRQGLLNTGELFF; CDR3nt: TGTGCCAGCAGCCGCCAAGGACTCCTGAACACCGGGGAGCTGTTTTTT
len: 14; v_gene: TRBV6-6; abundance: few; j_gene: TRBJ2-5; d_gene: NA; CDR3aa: CASRLSGGLETQYF; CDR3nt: TGTGCCAGCAGGCTCTCGGGGGGCCTGGAGACCCAGTACTTC
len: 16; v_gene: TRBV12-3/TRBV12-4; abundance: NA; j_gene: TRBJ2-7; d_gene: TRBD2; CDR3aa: CASSVILAGGPYEQYF; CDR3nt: TGTGCCAGCAGTGTCATCCTAGCGGGAGGGCCGTACGAGCAGTACTTC
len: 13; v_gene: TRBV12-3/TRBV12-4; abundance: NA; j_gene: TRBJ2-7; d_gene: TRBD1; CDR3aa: CASSSRGRYEQYF; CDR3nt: TGTGCCAGCAGTTCCAGGGGGCGATACGAGCAGTACTTC
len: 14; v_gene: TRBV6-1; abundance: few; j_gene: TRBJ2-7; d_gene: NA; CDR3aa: CASSDFKGPNEQYF; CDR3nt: TGTGCCAGCAGTGATTTTAAGGGCCCAAACGAGCAGTACTTC
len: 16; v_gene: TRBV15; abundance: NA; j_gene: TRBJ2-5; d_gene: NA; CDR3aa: CATSRAQRGGQETQYF; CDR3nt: TGTGCCACCAGCAGAGCTCAGAGGGGGGGGCAGGAGACCCAGTACTTC
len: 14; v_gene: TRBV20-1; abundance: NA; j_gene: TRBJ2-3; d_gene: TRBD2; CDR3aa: CSARLAGFTDTQYF; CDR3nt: TGCAGTGCTAGACTAGCGGGGTTCACAGATACGCAGTATTTT
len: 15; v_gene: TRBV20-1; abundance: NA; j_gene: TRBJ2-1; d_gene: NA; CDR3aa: CSASNAGSSYNEQFF; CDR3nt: TGCAGTGCTAGTAACGCCGGGAGCTCCTACAATGAGCAGTTCTTC
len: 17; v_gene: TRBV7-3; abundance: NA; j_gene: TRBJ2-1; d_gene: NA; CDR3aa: CASSKRAGLVGYNEQFF; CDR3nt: TGTGCCAGCAGCAAACGGGCAGGATTGGTGGGGTACAATGAGCAGTTCTTC
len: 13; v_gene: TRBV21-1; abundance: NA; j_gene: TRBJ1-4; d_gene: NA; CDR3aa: CAERKALGEKLFF; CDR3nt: TGTGCCGAGCGCAAAGCGCTCGGAGAAAAACTGTTTTTT
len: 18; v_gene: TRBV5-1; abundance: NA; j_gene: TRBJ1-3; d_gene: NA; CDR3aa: CASPDLGQILSSGNTIYF; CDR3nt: TGCGCCAGCCCAGATTTAGGACAGATCCTGTCCTCTGGAAACACCATATATTTT
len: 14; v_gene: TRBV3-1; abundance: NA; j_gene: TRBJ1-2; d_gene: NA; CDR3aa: CASSQGGSLKGYTF; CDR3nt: TGTGCCAGCAGCCAAGGCGGGAGTTTGAAGGGCTACACCTTC
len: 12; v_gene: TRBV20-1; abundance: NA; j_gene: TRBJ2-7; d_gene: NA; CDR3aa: CSARDTSYEQYF; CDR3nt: TGCAGTGCTAGGGACACATCCTACGAGCAGTACTTC
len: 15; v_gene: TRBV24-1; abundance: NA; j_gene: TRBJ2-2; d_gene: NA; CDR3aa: CATSAPLADTGELFF; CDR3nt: TGTGCCACCAGTGCCCCACTAGCAGACACCGGGGAGCTGTTTTTT
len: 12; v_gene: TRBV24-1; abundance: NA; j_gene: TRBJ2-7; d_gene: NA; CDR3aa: CATSEVRGEQYF; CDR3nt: TGTGCCACCAGTGAAGTCCGGGGGGAGCAGTACTTC
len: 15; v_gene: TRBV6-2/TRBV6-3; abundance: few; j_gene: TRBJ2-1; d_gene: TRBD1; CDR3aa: CASSSWTGSYNEQFF; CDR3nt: TGTGCCAGCAGTTCGTGGACAGGGTCCTACAATGAGCAGTTCTTC
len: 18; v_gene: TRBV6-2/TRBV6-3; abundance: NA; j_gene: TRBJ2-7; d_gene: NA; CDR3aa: CASSYSGITGGRSYEQYF; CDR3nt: TGTGCCAGCAGTTACTCGGGGATCACAGGAGGGCGCTCCTACGAGCAGTACTTC
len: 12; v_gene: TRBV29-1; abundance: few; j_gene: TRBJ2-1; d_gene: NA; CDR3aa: CSVEMTYLTQFF; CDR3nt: TGCAGCGTCGAAATGACTTACCTTACACAGTTCTTC